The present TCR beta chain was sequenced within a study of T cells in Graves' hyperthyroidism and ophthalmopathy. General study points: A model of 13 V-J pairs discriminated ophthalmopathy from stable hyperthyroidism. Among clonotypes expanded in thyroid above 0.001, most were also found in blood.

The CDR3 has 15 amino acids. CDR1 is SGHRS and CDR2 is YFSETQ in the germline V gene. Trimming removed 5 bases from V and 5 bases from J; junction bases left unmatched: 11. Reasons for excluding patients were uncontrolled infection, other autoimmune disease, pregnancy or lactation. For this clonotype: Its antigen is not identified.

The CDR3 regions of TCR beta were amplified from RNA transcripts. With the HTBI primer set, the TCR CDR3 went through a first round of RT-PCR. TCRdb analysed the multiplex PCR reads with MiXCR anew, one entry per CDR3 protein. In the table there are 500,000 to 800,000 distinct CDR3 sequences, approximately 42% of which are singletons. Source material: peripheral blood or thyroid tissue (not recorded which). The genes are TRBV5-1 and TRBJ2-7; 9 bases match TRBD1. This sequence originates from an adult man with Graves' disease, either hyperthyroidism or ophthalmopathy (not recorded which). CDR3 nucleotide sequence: TGCGCCAGCAGTTCGCCCAGTGGGACAGGGAACGAGCAGTACTTC. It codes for CASSSPSGTGNEQYF.